Shown below are 30 T cell receptor beta chains from a single sample sequenced in a study of T cells in Graves' hyperthyroidism and ophthalmopathy. Amplified TCR beta CDR3 regions derived from RNA transcripts. First-round RT-PCR with HTBI primers amplified the TCR CDR3 region. A single record per CDR3 protein comes from TCRdb applying MiXCR to the multiplex PCR reads. Of about 570,000 distinct CDR3 sequences listed, around 45% are singletons. Sequences were obtained from peripheral blood or thyroid tissue (not recorded which). These receptor sequences come from an adult woman with Graves' disease, either hyperthyroidism or ophthalmopathy (not recorded which).

This clonotype was seen repeatedly, ten times or more. This chain links TRBV19 with TRBJ1-1; 9 nucleotides match TRBD1. There are 14 residues in the CDR3. The germline gives CDR1 LNHDA, CDR2 SQIVND (reference sequence). The junction had 6 bases not matched to a gene; V was cut back by 9 bases and J by 1 base. CDR3 coding DNA: TGTGCCAGCTATATACAGGGGGCGAACACTGAAGCTTTCTTT. It translates to CASYIQGANTEAFF.

In its sample, this clonotype was seen a few times. The rearrangement uses TRBV7-2 and TRBJ1-1, with a tentative D call TRBD1 (6 bases). The CDR3 is 16 amino acids. Trimming took 5 bases from V and 1 from J, leaving 17 bases between them. Germline-derived CDR1 and CDR2 are SGHTA and FQGNSA. This chain's CDR3 is CASSPQGTMANTEAFF. In nucleotides, the CDR3 is TGTGCCAGCAGCCCCCAGGGGACGATGGCGAACACTGAAGCTTTCTTT.

This clonotype was observed at least ten times. The chain combines TRBV7-2 with TRBJ2-7; unclear D gene. V lost 0 bases to trimming and J lost 5 bases, with 14 bases between them. CDR1 and CDR2 from the germline V gene are SGHTA and FQGNSA. The CDR3 extends over 15 amino acids. CDR3 protein: CASSLAEYTPDEQYF. The CDR3, as DNA: TGTGCCAGCAGCTTAGCGGAGTATACCCCAGACGAGCAGTACTTC.

This clonotype appeared many times. V usage is TRBV4-1 and J usage is TRBJ2-7; TRBD1 is a possible D gene (5 bases). This CDR3 has 17 residues. Germline V CDR1 and CDR2: MGHRA, YSYEKL. Trimming stripped 4 bases from V and 6 bases from J, with 25 bases between. CDR3 sequence reads: CASSPQPGAGVLPEQYF. The CDR3 DNA reads TGCGCCAGCAGCCCCCAACCTGGGGCAGGCGTGCTGCCCGAGCAGTACTTC.

This clonotype has only one observation. The chain combines TRBV15 with TRBJ1-3, with 8 bases lining up with TRBD1. The CDR3 sequence is 14 residues long. The junction had 3 bases not matched to a gene; V was cut back by 0 bases and J by 8 bases. Germline V gene sequence: CDR1 LNHNV, CDR2 YYDKDF (reference sequence). The CDR3 DNA reads as TGTGCCACCAGCAGAGACCACAGGGGGTACACCATATATTTT. This codes for CATSRDHRGYTIYF.

In this sample, this clonotype turned up many times. This rearrangement joins TRBV28 to TRBJ2-7; D is possibly TRBD2 (5 bases). Germline CDR1 and CDR2: MDHEN and SYDVKM. Deletions cut 5 bases from V and 10 bases from J, with 18 bases between. This CDR3 spans 13 amino acids. As DNA, the CDR3 is TGTGCCAGCAGTCTCGCCCAGCTAGCCGAACAGTACTTC. Translating it yields CASSLAQLAEQYF.

This clonotype has at least ten counts. This sequence joins TRBV2 and TRBJ1-1; no reliable D call. The V end lost 3 bases, the J end lost 6 bases, and 14 bases lay between the germline ends. The CDR3 is made up of 14 amino acids. CDR1 SNHLY and CDR2 FYNNEI come from the germline V gene. The CDR3 is CASSDVTTNAEAFF. CDR3 bases: TGTGCCAGCAGTGATGTTACAACCAACGCTGAAGCTTTCTTT.

This clonotype came up many times. The chain uses TRBV20-1 and TRBJ1-5, with 8 positions matching TRBD1. Germline assignment: CDR1 DFQATT and CDR2 SNEGSKA (reference sequence). Losses at the gene ends were 3 bases for V and 2 bases for J; bases not matched to a gene: 3. The CDR3 runs to 14 residues. The CDR3 DNA sequence: TGCAGTGCTAGGGAGGACAGGGGCAATCAGCCCCAGCATTTT. Translated, it gives CSAREDRGNQPQHF.

This clonotype was picked up many times. This sequence joins TRBV12-3 or TRBV12-4 and TRBJ2-7; the D gene could be TRBD1 or TRBD2 (5 bases each). The CDR3 loop spans 13 amino acids. The V and J ends lost 3 bases and 3 bases respectively, with 9 bases between them. The CDR3 loop reads CASSFGTIYEQYF. Written as DNA, the CDR3 is TGTGCCAGCAGTTTCGGGACGATCTACGAGCAGTACTTC.

This clonotype has just a few counts. The chain uses TRBV4-2 and TRBJ2-5; 8 bases fit TRBD1. The germline CDR1 and CDR2 sequences are LGHNA and YNFKEQ. Germline trimming cut 0 bases from V and 5 bases from J; bases unmatched to any gene: 11. CDR3 length: 17 residues. CDR3 amino acids: CASSQDLHRGKLETQYF. The CDR3 coding sequence is TGTGCCAGCAGCCAAGATCTACACAGGGGGAAGTTGGAGACCCAGTACTTC.

This clonotype has only a few counts. In DNA, the CDR3 is TGTGCCAGCAGCTCCGGGCCTAGAGGCAATCAGCCCCAGCATTTT. It is translated as CASSSGPRGNQPQHF. The V and J genes are TRBV7-2 and TRBJ1-5; no definite D call. Between the trimmed V and J ends, which lost 4 bases and 2 bases, there was a span of 12 bases. The CDR3 has 15 amino acids. Looked up from germline, CDR1 is SGHTA and CDR2 is FQGNSA. Variable domain in full (rest from reference TRBV7-2 and TRBJ1-5): GAGVSQSPSNKVTEKGKDVELRCDPISGHTALYWYRQSLGQGLEFLIYFQGNSAPDKSGLPSDRFSAERTGGSVSTLTIQRTQQEDSAVYLCASSSGPRGNQPQHFGDGTRLSIL.

V and J are TRBV2 and TRBJ2-2; 9 bases match TRBD1. Trimming at V came to 8 bases and at J to 5 bases, leaving 9 bases not matched to a gene. From germline, CDR1 is SNHLY and CDR2 FYNNEI. This CDR3 is built from 15 residues. Here the CDR3 reads CASGTRTGVTGELFF. The CDR3 DNA follows: TGTGCCAGCGGGACAAGGACAGGGGTGACCGGGGAGCTGTTTTTT.

This clonotype was observed many times. This rearrangement joins TRBV14 to TRBJ1-2, with no clear D. V dropped 3 bases and J dropped 4 bases, with 15 bases sitting between them. CDR1 and CDR2 from the germline V gene are SGHDN and FVKESK. CDR3 length: 15 residues. CDR3 region: CASSQVQGPSYGYTF. The DNA of the CDR3 is TGTGCCAGCAGCCAGGTCCAAGGGCCCTCCTATGGCTACACCTTC.

This clonotype was counted many times. V and J are TRBV5-1 and TRBJ2-5, with 10 bases identical to TRBD2. This CDR3 is 15 amino acids long. CDR1 SGHRS and CDR2 YFSETQ come from the germline V gene. V was pared by 4 bases and J by 5 bases, with 8 bases of the junction left unmatched. CDR3 amino acids: CASSRSSGSPETQYF. As DNA, the CDR3 is TGCGCCAGCAGCCGTTCTAGCGGGAGCCCGGAGACCCAGTACTTC.

The rearrangement uses TRBV19 and TRBJ1-2; 8 bases match TRBD1. CDR3 length equals 15 residues. Germline trimming cut 5 bases from V and 7 bases from J; bases unmatched to any gene: 12. The germline CDR1 and CDR2 sequences are LNHDA and SQIVND (reference sequence). The CDR3 DNA reads as TGTGCCAGTAGTGCCCGGACAGGGCAGCCAGGTGGCTACACCTTC. Amino acid sequence: CASSARTGQPGGYTF.

This clonotype came up many times. The rearrangement links TRBV20-1 to TRBJ1-5; no firm D call. CDR3 size: 13 residues. Germline CDR1 is DFQATT and CDR2 is SNEGSKA (reference sequence). V lost 3 bases to trimming and J lost 1 base, with 7 bases between them. CDR3 DNA: TGCAGTGCTAGTGTGGGAAGCAATCAGCCCCAGCATTTT. It yields the protein CSASVGSNQPQHF.

The genes are TRBV7-7 and TRBJ2-7; 7 bases align to TRBD1. Germline V gives CDR1 SSHAT, CDR2 FNYEAQ (reference sequence). There are 13 residues in the CDR3. CDR3 residues: CARDRDSSYEQYF. The CDR3 DNA reads as TGTGCTAGAGATAGGGACAGCTCCTACGAGCAGTACTTC.

The gene calls are TRBV7-9 and TRBJ2-7; D is possibly TRBD1 or TRBD2 (5 bases each). Germline CDR1 SEHNR, CDR2 FQNEAQ (reference sequence). V lost 3 bases, J lost 0 bases, and 18 bases lay in between. The CDR3 consists of 17 residues. The CDR3 reads CASSFMEEDSSSYEQYF. In DNA, the CDR3 is TGTGCCAGCAGCTTTATGGAGGAAGACAGCAGCTCCTACGAGCAGTACTTC.

This clonotype was found many times. The V and J genes are TRBV27 and TRBJ1-6; D is perhaps TRBD1 (5 bases). The CDR3 totals 14 residues. CDR1 is MNHEY, CDR2 SMNVEV, per germline (reference sequence). The germline V and J ends were trimmed by 5 bases and 7 bases, with 12 bases remaining between them. As DNA, the CDR3 is TGTGCCAGCAGTCTACAGGCGACAAATTCACCCCTCCACTTT. It specifies CASSLQATNSPLHF.

This clonotype has at least ten counts. This rearrangement joins TRBV2 to TRBJ2-2; the D gene is possibly TRBD2 (6 bases). The germline V gene has CDR1 SNHLY and CDR2 FYNNEI. V shed 5 bases and J shed 6 bases, with 19 bases lying between them. There are 16 residues in the CDR3. The CDR3 protein is CASSLNAGFLAGELFF. As DNA, the CDR3 is TGTGCCAGCAGTCTTAATGCGGGATTTTTGGCCGGGGAGCTGTTTTTT.

V and J are TRBV20-1 and TRBJ1-2; 7 nucleotides match TRBD1. Germline lookup yields CDR1 DFQATT and CDR2 SNEGSKA (reference sequence). Trimming removed 3 bases from V and 6 bases from J; junction bases left unmatched: 10. The CDR3 is made up of 14 amino acids. CDR3 nucleotide sequence: TGCAGTGCTAGCCGACAGGGCGGATATCATGGCTACACCTTC. Its translation is CSASRQGGYHGYTF.

This clonotype was recorded many times. The gene calls are TRBV27 and TRBJ1-3, with D tentatively TRBD1 (5 bases). This CDR3 comprises 16 residues. Trimming removed 4 bases from V and 1 base from J, with 14 bases in between. Germline-derived CDR1 and CDR2 are MNHEY and SMNVEV (reference sequence). The CDR3 DNA sequence: TGTGCCAGCAGTTCCATGGAGGGGAGTTCTGGAAACACCATATATTTT. Translating it yields CASSSMEGSSGNTIYF.

This clonotype has a count of ten or more. The J gene is TRBJ2-7, the V gene TRBV15; D not certain. The V end was cut by 5 bases, the J end by 3 bases, with 23 bases between. Per germline, CDR1 LNHNV and CDR2 YYDKDF (reference sequence). CDR3 size: 17 residues. The CDR3 sequence: CATSVWPPKGWGYEQYF. CDR3 DNA sequence: TGTGCCACCAGCGTCTGGCCCCCTAAGGGATGGGGCTACGAGCAGTACTTC.

The gene calls are TRBV20-1 and TRBJ2-5; D is ambiguous. CDR1 and CDR2 from the germline V gene are DFQATT and SNEGSKA (reference sequence). V was cut by 1 base and J by 2 bases, with 8 bases left in between. This CDR3 comprises 13 residues. CDR3 loop: CSARGTLQETQYF. CDR3 bases: TGCAGTGCTAGAGGGACGTTACAAGAGACCCAGTACTTC.

The V gene is TRBV29-1, the J gene TRBJ2-7; 14 bases line up with TRBD2. The germline gives CDR1 SQVTM, CDR2 ANQGSEA. V was pared by 6 bases and J by 4 bases, with 8 bases of the junction left unmatched. CDR3 length equals 15 residues. CDR3 in DNA: TGCAGCGTACGAGCCGGGACTAGCGGGAGTTACGAGCAGTACTTC. Translation: CSVRAGTSGSYEQYF.

At least ten counts were recorded for this clonotype. The chain combines TRBV2 with TRBJ2-7; D perhaps matches TRBD2 (5 bases). Germline V CDR1 and CDR2: SNHLY, FYNNEI. The length of the CDR3 is 12 residues. Trimming left V 8 bases short and J 7 bases short, with 15 bases between. CDR3: CASCPSGREQYF. CDR3 coding DNA: TGTGCCAGCTGCCCGAGTGGGAGAGAGCAGTACTTC.

This clonotype came up many times. The chain uses TRBV7-8 and TRBJ1-3; 7 bases map to TRBD1. V lost 5 bases, J lost 3 bases, and 10 bases stayed unmatched. CDR1 is SGHVS and CDR2 is FQNEAQ in the germline V gene. This CDR3 region has 16 residues. The CDR3 DNA reads TGTGCCAGCAGCACACTCCACAGGGGAATTGGAAACACCATATATTTT. As protein: CASSTLHRGIGNTIYF.

This clonotype was seen a handful of times. This chain links TRBV5-1 with TRBJ2-3; 10 positions match TRBD2. Germline CDR1 and CDR2: SGHRS and YFSETQ. CDR3 length equals 17 residues. Trimming took 4 bases from V and 3 from J; bases not matched to a gene: 11. The CDR3 DNA reads as TGCGCCAGCAGCCCCGGGGCTAGCGGGAGCTTAACAGATACGCAGTATTTT. Protein: CASSPGASGSLTDTQYF.

Ten or more counts support this clonotype. V and J are TRBV20-1 and TRBJ1-6; D may be TRBD1 (5 bases). The CDR3 runs 15 residues. The germline V gene encodes CDR1 DFQATT and CDR2 SNEGSKA (reference sequence). The V end lost 3 bases, the J end lost 8 bases, and 17 bases lay between the germline ends. The CDR3 DNA sequence: TGCAGTGCTAGGACAGCCCAAGGGCCTTATTCACCCCTCCACTTT. It codes for CSARTAQGPYSPLHF.

As for this clonotype: This could be a read error, since a much larger clone is one nucleotide away. The chain joins TRBV12-3 or TRBV12-4 to TRBJ1-2; D is uncertain. The CDR3 totals 15 residues. Between the trimmed V and J ends, which lost 6 bases and 4 bases, there was a span of 18 bases. The CDR3 DNA reads TGTGCCAGCAGCCCCGCCGGGGAGATTAGCTATGGCTACACCTTC. This sequence encodes CASSPAGEISYGYTF.